This T cell receptor beta chain was recorded in a study of immune evolution from preneoplasia to lung adenocarcinoma. At the level of the study: HLA loss of heterozygosity: around 6.5% AIS, less than 18% MIA, approximately 35% ADC, none AAH.

Clones were read by immunoSEQ multiplex PCR, and TCRdb kept only the in-frame ones, dropping some. The table lists fewer than 6,000 clones, around four fifths of them singletons. Patients had resection in Japan or China between the mid-2010s and the late 2010s. Two lung cancer pathologists independently confirmed each histologic diagnosis. Trimming cost V 3 bases and J 7 bases, with 10 bases left between them. The length of the CDR3 is 12 residues. Germline assignment: CDR1 SQVTM and CDR2 ANQGSEA. Sequencing input: FFPE minimally invasive lung adenocarcinoma tissue. The source is a person between 60 and 79 years old with lung adenocarcinoma. The V and J genes are TRBV29-1 and TRBJ2-1; D unresolved. The CDR3 loop reads CSVEVTSNEQFF. CDR3 nucleotides: TGCAGCGTTGAGGTCACCTCTAATGAGCAGTTCTTC.